These 10 T cell receptor beta chains were sequenced from one sample in a study of shared clonotypes between healthy human individuals (dated by TCRdb to 2018 to 2021). The library came from the immunoSEQ multiplex PCR assay. Imported from immuneACCESS, the table was reduced by TCRdb to in-frame sequences with V and J called. These copies leave out some clones; in studies compared against another copy, an unresolved V gene accounts for under half, and the cause of the remainder is not known. The sample includes around 2.5 million clones, with approximately 93% observed a single time. The biggest ten clones account for about 0.39% of the sample. Sequencing input: naive CD4+ T cells from PBMCs. The cell subset or site label on this specimen signifies: CD45RA+ positively selected. Receptors were obtained from a man aged 18 to 29 in good health. Some clones in this sample may be carry-over from other donors' samples.

The chain links TRBV4-2 to TRBJ2-4, with 8 bases aligning to TRBD2. The CDR3 runs 18 residues. Unmatched junction bases numbered 7, after V lost 0 bases and J lost 0 bases. CDR1 and CDR2 (germline): LGHNA, YNFKEQ. The CDR3 loop reads CASSQELAGYLAKNIQYF. The CDR3 DNA is TGTGCCAGCAGCCAAGAGTTAGCGGGATATTTAGCCAAAAACATTCAGTACTTC.

The CDR3 DNA is TGTGCCAGCAGCCCAACAGGGGCGAGTCAGCCCCAGCATTTT. The encoded protein is CASSPTGASQPQHF. V usage is TRBV7-2 and J usage is TRBJ1-5, with 7 bases matching TRBD1. CDR3 size: 14 residues. Germline trimming cut 5 bases from V and 6 bases from J; bases unmatched to any gene: 7. CDR1 is SGHTA and CDR2 is FQGNSA in the germline V gene.

V usage is TRBV6-1 and J usage is TRBJ2-1; perhaps D is TRBD1 or TRBD2 (6 bases each). V gave up 7 bases and J gave up 15 bases, with 22 bases separating them. Germline V gene sequence: CDR1 MNHNS, CDR2 SASEGT. The CDR3 runs 13 residues. The DNA for the CDR3 is TGTGCCAGCACCCACTTGGGGGGCAGAGGCCTGTTCTTC. This gives the protein CASTHLGGRGLFF.

V and J are TRBV18 and TRBJ2-7; 8 bases are shared with TRBD2. The CDR3 length is 16 residues. Per germline, CDR1 KGHSH and CDR2 LQKENI. V trimming: 1 base; J trimming: 7 bases; junction bases outside the gene matches: 12. CDR3 residues: CASSPQLPSGSGEQYF. In nucleotides, the CDR3 is TGTGCCAGCTCACCACAACTACCGAGCGGGAGTGGGGAGCAGTACTTC.

The chain links TRBV6-6 to TRBJ2-5; tentative D call: TRBD2 (6 bases). V gave up 3 bases and J gave up 5 bases, with 7 bases separating them. The CDR3 contains 12 residues. Germline CDR1 reads MNHNY; CDR2 reads SVGAGI (reference sequence). CDR3 DNA sequence: TGTGCCAGCAGTTATGCGGGGGAGACCCAGTACTTC. Amino acids: CASSYAGETQYF.

The chain links TRBV7-6 to TRBJ2-3; D is undetermined. This CDR3 contains 15 residues. Germline V lookup: CDR1 SGHVS, CDR2 FNYEAQ. V shed 5 bases and J shed 4 bases, with 16 bases lying between them. CDR3 in DNA: TGTGCCAGCAGCGGGTGGGGTAGCAGCCCAGATACGCAGTATTTT. It encodes CASSGWGSSPDTQYF.

Details on this clone: Other DNA sequences in this sample translate to the same CDR3. V gene TRBV18 combines with J gene TRBJ2-3; no firm D call. Trimming shortened V by 6 bases and J by 5 bases, and 6 bases separated the two germline ends. CDR3 length: 11 residues. Germline loops: CDR1 KGHSH, CDR2 LQKENI. As DNA, the CDR3 is TGTGCCAGCTCCCCCCAAGATACGCAGTATTTT. It yields the protein CASSPQDTQYF.

This chain connects TRBV18 to TRBJ2-7, with 7 positions matching TRBD2. V was pared by 2 bases and J by 6 bases, with 1 base of the junction left unmatched. The CDR3 loop spans 12 amino acids. Germline CDR1 KGHSH, CDR2 LQKENI. CDR3 DNA sequence: TGTGCCAGCTCACCAGGGAGGGGCGAGCAGTACTTC. Amino acid sequence: CASSPGRGEQYF.

The chain carries TRBV9 and TRBJ2-3, with D perhaps matching TRBD1 or TRBD2 (5 bases each). Germline lookup yields CDR1 SGDLS and CDR2 YYNGEE. The CDR3 sequence is 14 residues long. Trimming removed 6 bases from V and 5 bases from J, with 16 bases in between. The CDR3 loop reads CASTWGERGDTQYF. The CDR3, as DNA: TGTGCCAGCACCTGGGGAGAAAGGGGAGATACGCAGTATTTT.

V and J are TRBV7-3 and TRBJ2-1, with D maybe TRBD2 (5 bases). The germline V and J ends were trimmed by 6 bases and 6 bases, with 12 bases remaining between them. From germline, CDR1 is SGHTA and CDR2 FQGTGA. This CDR3 comprises 13 residues. CDR3: CASREGEINEQFF. CDR3 DNA sequence: TGTGCCAGCAGAGAGGGAGAAATCAATGAGCAGTTCTTC.